The 25 T cell receptor beta chains in this list originate from one sample, sequenced in a study of shared clonotypes between healthy human individuals (dated by TCRdb to about 2020). Library prep was done by the immunoSEQ multiplex PCR assay. TCRdb retrieved this table from immuneACCESS and kept in-frame rearrangements only. Not all clones are present; in checked studies, unresolved V genes account for under half, and no reason is known for the remainder. The sample table contains some 2,100,000 clones; only one count was recorded for roughly 91% of them. About 1.5% of the sample is held by the ten biggest clonotypes. CD8 naive samples were CD45RO-negative cells positively selected for CCR7, giving a CD45RA+CCR7+ population that excluded TemRA cells. What was sequenced was naive CD8+ T cells from PBMCs. This sample's cell subset or site label indicates: CD45RA+CCR7+. Receptor source: a man between 18 and 29 years old in good health. Some clones in this sample may be carry-over from other donors' samples.

The rearrangement joins TRBV10-3 to TRBJ2-1; tentative D call: TRBD1 (6 bases). CDR1 and CDR2 from the germline V gene are ENHRY and SYGVKD. The V end was cut by 5 bases, the J end by 5 bases, with 13 bases between. This CDR3 has 14 amino acids. The CDR3 sequence: CAISSQGLDNEQFF. In DNA form, the CDR3 reads TGTGCCATCAGTTCTCAGGGGCTGGACAATGAGCAGTTCTTC.

This rearrangement joins TRBV15 to TRBJ2-1; 11 bases map to TRBD2. V shed 0 bases and J 7 bases; nucleotides not matched to a gene: 5. The germline V gene encodes CDR1 LNHNV and CDR2 YYDKDF (reference sequence). CDR3 length: 16 amino acids. The CDR3 spells CATSREPGLAENEQFF. CDR3 DNA: TGTGCCACCAGCAGAGAACCGGGACTAGCGGAGAATGAGCAGTTCTTC.

V and J are TRBV14 and TRBJ1-1, with a possible D match to TRBD1 (5 bases). The V and J ends lost 0 bases and 12 bases respectively, with 17 bases between them. The CDR3 spans 14 residues. Germline V gene data show CDR1 as SGHDN and CDR2 as FVKESK. The CDR3 DNA reads TGTGCCAGCAGCCAAGATCCGGACATCAGGGTAACTTTCTTT. Protein sequence: CASSQDPDIRVTFF. Full variable domain (outside the CDR3, taken from reference TRBV14 and TRBJ1-1): EAGVTQFPSHSVIEKGQTVTLRCDPISGHDNLYWYRRVMGKEIKFLLHFVKESKQDESGMPNNRFLAERTGGTYSTLKVQPAELEDSGVYFCASSQDPDIRVTFFGQGTRLTVV.

This chain links TRBV11-2 with TRBJ2-5; D not certain. The germline CDR1 and CDR2 sequences are SGHAT and FQNNGV. The V end was cut by 4 bases, the J end by 5 bases, with 11 bases between. This CDR3 has 13 amino acids. The CDR3 spells CASSSAVGETQYF. The CDR3 nucleotides read TGTGCCAGCAGCTCCGCGGTGGGGGAGACCCAGTACTTC.

The V call is TRBV4-1, the J call TRBJ1-4; D is ambiguous. V was cut by 2 bases and J by 4 bases, with 17 bases left in between. Germline-derived CDR1 and CDR2 are MGHRA and YSYEKL. The CDR3 contains 17 residues. The DNA for the CDR3 is TGCGCCAGCAGCCAAAGGTCCTCGGCTGAACTTAATGAAAAACTGTTTTTT. It yields the protein CASSQRSSAELNEKLFF.

The chain carries TRBV5-4 and TRBJ2-1; D not certain. V was cut by 2 bases and J by 4 bases, with 7 bases left in between. Germline CDR1 reads SGHNT; CDR2 reads YYREEE (reference sequence). This CDR3 has 13 amino acids. CDR3 coding DNA: TGTGCCAGCAGCTTAACTGCTTACAATGAGCAGTTCTTC. Translated: CASSLTAYNEQFF.

The chain recombines TRBV2 with TRBJ2-7; D uncertain. Trimming stripped 4 bases from V and 1 base from J, with 14 bases between. Germline V gene lookup returns CDR1 SNHLY and CDR2 FYNNEI. The CDR3 length is 15 residues. The CDR3 loop reads CASSGWLTGSYEQYF. For the CDR3, the DNA is TGTGCCAGCAGTGGGTGGCTTACTGGTTCCTACGAGCAGTACTTC.

The gene calls are TRBV5-4 and TRBJ2-7, with 9 positions matching TRBD2. This CDR3 is 15 amino acids long. Per the germline V gene, CDR1 is SGHNT and CDR2 is YYREEE (reference sequence). V dropped 2 bases and J dropped 6; count of bases not matched to a gene: 9. Here the CDR3 DNA reads TGTGCCAGCAGCTTCCGACTAGCGGCCCCTCGCGAGCAGTACTTC. As protein: CASSFRLAAPREQYF. The entire variable domain, with the rest obtained from reference TRBV5-4 and TRBJ2-7, is as follows: ETGVTQSPTHLIKTRGQQVTLRCSSQSGHNTVSWYQQALGQGPQFIFQYYREEENGRGNFPPRFSGLQFPNYSSELNVNALELDDSALYLCASSFRLAAPREQYFGPGTRLTVT.

The chain has TRBV29-1 and TRBJ2-2; TRBD2 aligns across 12 bases. The CDR3 has 15 residues. J was trimmed by 7 bases and V by 1 base; bases with no gene match: 4. The germline V gene encodes CDR1 SQVTM and CDR2 ANQGSEA. CDR3 sequence: CSVEVASGRVGELFF. CDR3 DNA sequence: TGCAGCGTTGAAGTCGCTAGCGGGAGGGTCGGGGAGCTGTTTTTT.

The gene calls are TRBV12-1 and TRBJ2-7; TRBD2 reflects the table's D call only, with no check against the DNA. TRBV12-1 is labeled a pseudogene. The CDR3 loop spans 11 amino acids. The CDR3 here is CASSWYWEQYF. CDR3 coding DNA: TGTGCCAGCAGCTGGTACTGGGAGCAGTACTTC.

The chain carries TRBV27 and TRBJ2-3; D possibly uses TRBD1 or TRBD2 (5 bases each). Trimming shortened V by 5 bases and J by 1 base, and 19 bases separated the two germline ends. Germline lookup yields CDR1 MNHEY and CDR2 SMNVEV (reference sequence). This CDR3 is 17 amino acids long. DNA of the CDR3: TGTGCCAGCAGTCCTTTCCCCGGGACCGTCGGCACAGATACGCAGTATTTT. Translated: CASSPFPGTVGTDTQYF.

The count of this clone is one. The chain combines TRBV2 with TRBJ2-6, with D possibly called TRBD1 or TRBD2 (6 bases each). This CDR3 region has 13 residues. Trimming pared 4 bases from V and 8 bases from J, leaving 9 bases between. CDR1 SNHLY and CDR2 FYNNEI come from the germline V gene. The CDR3 reads CASSGGASNVLTF. The CDR3 nucleotides are TGTGCCAGCAGTGGGGGGGCCTCCAACGTCCTGACTTTC.

The count of this clone is one. The rearrangement uses TRBV28 and TRBJ2-6; D unresolved. Germline-derived CDR1 and CDR2 are MDHEN and SYDVKM. The CDR3 runs to 17 residues. V was shortened by 2 bases and J by 1 base, with 12 bases between the two germline ends. CDR3 in amino acids: CASSLRHGRSGANVLTF. CDR3 nucleotides: TGTGCCAGCAGTTTAAGGCACGGTAGGTCTGGGGCCAACGTCCTGACTTTC.

The V call is TRBV29-1, the J call TRBJ1-2, with TRBD1 identical over 10 bases. This CDR3 is built from 13 residues. With V trimmed by 5 bases and J by 3 bases, 3 bases remained unmatched. Germline assignment: CDR1 SQVTM and CDR2 ANQGSEA. The CDR3 is CSVPGQGHYGYTF. The CDR3 region has the DNA TGCAGCGTTCCGGGACAGGGGCACTATGGCTACACCTTC.

The V and J genes are TRBV4-1 and TRBJ1-1; D is unresolved. CDR3 length: 14 residues. The V gene lost 4 bases and the J gene lost 2 bases, with 11 bases spanning the gap. The germline V gene encodes CDR1 MGHRA and CDR2 YSYEKL. The CDR3 region is CASSRKEGNTEAFF. In nucleotides, the CDR3 is TGCGCCAGCAGCCGGAAAGAGGGAAACACTGAAGCTTTCTTT.

The J gene is TRBJ1-1, the V gene TRBV13, with D unclear. The CDR3 covers 13 residues. In germline, CDR1 is PRHDT, CDR2 FYEKMQ (reference sequence). Trimming shortened V by 2 bases and J by 5 bases, and 9 bases separated the two germline ends. The CDR3 region has the DNA TGTGCCAGCAGCTTAAGCCGTTGGACTGAAGCTTTCTTT. Translation: CASSLSRWTEAFF. The full variable domain, with the rest looked up from reference TRBV13 and TRBJ1-1, is AAGVIQSPRHLIKEKRETATLKCYPIPRHDTVYWYQQGPGQDPQFLISFYEKMQSDKGSIPDRFSAQQFSDYHSELNMSSLELGDSALYFCASSLSRWTEAFFGQGTRLTVV.

The V gene is TRBV15, the J gene TRBJ1-1, with D uncertain. Germline-derived CDR1 and CDR2 are LNHNV and YYDKDF (reference sequence). Trimming removed 4 bases from V and 0 bases from J, with 9 bases in between. The CDR3 consists of 14 residues. The CDR3 nucleotides are TGTGCCACCAGCACTGGGAGGCTGAACACTGAAGCTTTCTTT. Translation gives CATSTGRLNTEAFF.

This rearrangement joins TRBV9 to TRBJ2-2; maybe TRBD1 (6 bases). Deletions cut 2 bases from V and 8 bases from J, with 13 bases between. Germline V lookup: CDR1 SGDLS, CDR2 YYNGEE. This CDR3 is built from 14 residues. CDR3 sequence (DNA): TGTGCCAGCAGCGTTAACAGGGAGCGAGGGGAGCTGTTTTTT. Translating gives CASSVNRERGELFF.

V is TRBV28 and J is TRBJ2-1, with TRBD2 matching 10 bases. The germline gives CDR1 MDHEN, CDR2 SYDVKM. The junction had 8 bases not matched to a gene; V was cut back by 3 bases and J by 6 bases. The CDR3 covers 16 residues. For the CDR3, the DNA is TGTGCCAGCAGTTTGAGTCCTAGCGGGAGTCTCAATGAGCAGTTCTTC. The encoded protein is CASSLSPSGSLNEQFF.

The chain couples TRBV27 to TRBJ1-5; 7 positions match TRBD1. V was clipped by 6 bases and J by 0 bases; unmatched bases: 8. The CDR3 runs to 16 residues. CDR1 is MNHEY, CDR2 SMNVEV, per germline (reference sequence). The CDR3 region has the DNA TGTGCCAGCAGCCGGGGGACAGTTAGTAGCAATCAGCCCCAGCATTTT. It translates to CASSRGTVSSNQPQHF.

This chain uses TRBV4-3 with TRBJ2-6; D is possibly TRBD1 or TRBD2 (5 bases each). The V and J ends lost 0 bases and 2 bases respectively, with 20 bases between them. The CDR3 is 20 residues long. Germline CDR1 reads LGHNA; CDR2 reads YSLEER. The DNA of the CDR3 is TGCGCCAGCAGCCAAGATAGGAGGCAGGGAGTACTTCCTGGGGCCAACGTCCTGACTTTC. This translates into CASSQDRRQGVLPGANVLTF.

This chain links TRBV28 with TRBJ1-5; D remains unclear. V lost 6 bases and J 0 bases, leaving 12 bases between the germline ends. The length of the CDR3 is 15 residues. Germline assignment: CDR1 MDHEN and CDR2 SYDVKM. CDR3 loop: CASSRSSFSNQPQHF. CDR3 nucleotide sequence: TGTGCCAGCAGCCGATCAAGTTTTAGCAATCAGCCCCAGCATTTT.

Points on this clone: In the same sample, other DNA sequences code for this CDR3. The chain employs TRBV28 and TRBJ2-5; unclear D gene. Deletions cut 3 bases from V and 4 bases from J, with 9 bases between. This CDR3 contains 13 residues. Per the germline V gene, CDR1 is MDHEN and CDR2 is SYDVKM. CDR3 nucleotide sequence: TGTGCCAGCAGTTTGGGGATTCGAGAGACCCAGTACTTC. This translates into CASSLGIRETQYF.

This clone appeared once. The gene calls are TRBV7-2 and TRBJ1-1; D is unresolved. Looked up from germline, CDR1 is SGHTA and CDR2 is FQGNSA. Trimming took off 2 bases at V and 7 bases at J, with 14 bases between the two ends. The CDR3 runs to 14 residues. The CDR3 protein is CASSLSSAGNEAFF. The CDR3 DNA is TGTGCCAGCAGCTTATCCAGCGCTGGGAATGAAGCTTTCTTT.

In regard to this clone: The same CDR3 is also encoded by other DNA sequences in this sample. The chain employs TRBV27 and TRBJ2-5; D is perhaps TRBD1 (5 bases). Per the germline V gene, CDR1 is MNHEY and CDR2 is SMNVEV (reference sequence). The CDR3 is 13 amino acids. With 3 bases removed from V and 1 base from J, the gap between germline ends came to 6 bases. DNA for the CDR3: TGTGCCAGCAGTTTCAGGGTCCAAGAGACCCAGTACTTC. It encodes CASSFRVQETQYF.